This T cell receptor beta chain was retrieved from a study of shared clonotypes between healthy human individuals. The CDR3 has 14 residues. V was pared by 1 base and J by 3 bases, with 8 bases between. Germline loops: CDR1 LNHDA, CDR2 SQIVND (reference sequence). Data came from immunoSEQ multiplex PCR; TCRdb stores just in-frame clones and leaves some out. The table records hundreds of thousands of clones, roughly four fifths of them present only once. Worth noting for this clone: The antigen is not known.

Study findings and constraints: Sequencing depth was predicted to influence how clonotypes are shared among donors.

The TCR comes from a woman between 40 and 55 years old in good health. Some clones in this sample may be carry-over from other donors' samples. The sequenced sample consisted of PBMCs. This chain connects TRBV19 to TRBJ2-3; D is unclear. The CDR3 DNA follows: TGTGCCAGTAGTATAGCAGCTACAACAGATACGCAGTATTTT. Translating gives CASSIAATTDTQYF.